The clone carrying this T cell receptor (beta chain) occurred once. Allocation to cohorts depended on clinical history reported by the participants. This entry comes from a study of blood T cell repertoires in COVID-19. In the study overall: Sites in the United States, Italy and Spain provided acute and convalescent COVID-19 samples.

Study processing details: From reference gene primer amplification, estimates of nucleated cell counts were derived. This table comes from immunoSEQ multiplex PCR, and its TCRdb copy is limited to in-frame clones, with some not included. V and J calls and clone size follow that table, whereas D and trimming were derived from the DNA. The sample yields about 320,000 clones, 90% seen once. In germline, CDR1 is SGHRS, CDR2 YFSETQ. CDR3 length equals 13 residues. The V and J ends lost 7 bases and 2 bases respectively, with 13 bases between them. This chain joins TRBV5-1 and TRBJ2-7, with TRBD2 as a possible D gene (5 bases). The sequence was obtained from a man aged 55 to 70 who had recovered from COVID-19. The sample consisted of PBMCs or T cells enriched from blood (not recorded which). CDR3 sequence reads: CASSPSGTYEQYF. CDR3 bases: TGCGCCAGCTCCCCGAGCGGAACCTACGAGCAGTACTTC. Full variable domain (missing parts from reference TRBV5-1 and TRBJ2-7): KAGVTQTPRYLIKTRGQQVTLSCSPISGHRSVSWYQQTPGQGLQFLFEYFSETQRNKGNFPGRFSGRQFSNSRSEMNVSTLELGDSALYLCASSPSGTYEQYFGPGTRLTVT.